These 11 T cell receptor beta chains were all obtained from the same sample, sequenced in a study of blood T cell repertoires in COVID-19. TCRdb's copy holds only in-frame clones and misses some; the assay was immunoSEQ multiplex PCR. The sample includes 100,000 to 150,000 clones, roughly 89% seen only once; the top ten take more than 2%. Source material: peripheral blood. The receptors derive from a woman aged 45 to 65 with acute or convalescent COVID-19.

As DNA, the CDR3 is TGTGCCTGGAGTGTACGGGTGAGGGCGGATGGCTACACCTTC. Translated: CAWSVRVRADGYTF. The V call is TRBV30, the J call TRBJ1-2; D unclear. Deletions cut 0 bases from V and 6 bases from J, with 14 bases between. There are 14 residues in the CDR3. Germline lookup yields CDR1 GTSNPN and CDR2 SVGIG (reference sequence). Using reference TRBV30 and TRBJ1-2 for the parts outside the CDR3, the full variable domain is SQTIHQWPATLVQPVGSPLSLECTVEGTSNPNLYWYRQAAGRGLQLLFYSVGIGQISSEVPQNLSASRPQDRQFILSSKKLLLSDSGFYLCAWSVRVRADGYTFGSGTRLTVV.

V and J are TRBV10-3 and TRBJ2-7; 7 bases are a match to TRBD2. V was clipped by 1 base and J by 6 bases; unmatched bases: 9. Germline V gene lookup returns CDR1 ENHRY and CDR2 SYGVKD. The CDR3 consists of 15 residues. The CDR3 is CAISEFGGSTLEQYF. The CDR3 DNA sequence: TGTGCCATCAGTGAGTTCGGCGGGAGCACCCTCGAGCAGTACTTC.

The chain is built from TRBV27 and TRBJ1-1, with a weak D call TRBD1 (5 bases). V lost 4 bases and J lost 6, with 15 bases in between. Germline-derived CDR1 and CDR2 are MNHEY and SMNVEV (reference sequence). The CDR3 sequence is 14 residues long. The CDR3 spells CASSSNFGGAEAFF. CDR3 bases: TGTGCCAGCAGTTCTAACTTTGGGGGGGCTGAAGCTTTCTTT.

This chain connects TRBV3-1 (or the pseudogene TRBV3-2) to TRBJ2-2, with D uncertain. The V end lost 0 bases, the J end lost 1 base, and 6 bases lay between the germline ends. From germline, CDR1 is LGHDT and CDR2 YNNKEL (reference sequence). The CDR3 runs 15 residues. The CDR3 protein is CASSQDLLNTGELFF. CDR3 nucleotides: TGTGCCAGCAGCCAAGATCTTTTGAACACCGGGGAGCTGTTTTTT.

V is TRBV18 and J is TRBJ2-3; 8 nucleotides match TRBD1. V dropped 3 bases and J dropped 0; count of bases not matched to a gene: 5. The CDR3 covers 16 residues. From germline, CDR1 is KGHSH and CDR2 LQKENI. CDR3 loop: CASSPTGTGSTDTQYF. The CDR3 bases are TGTGCCAGCTCACCTACGGGGACAGGAAGCACAGATACGCAGTATTTT.

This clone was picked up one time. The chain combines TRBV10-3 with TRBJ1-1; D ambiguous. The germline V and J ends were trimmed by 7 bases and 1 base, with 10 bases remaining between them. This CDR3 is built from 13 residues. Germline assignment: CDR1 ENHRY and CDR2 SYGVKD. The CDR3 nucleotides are TGTGCCATCAACTCGGGAAAGAACACTGAAGCTTTCTTT. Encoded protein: CAINSGKNTEAFF.

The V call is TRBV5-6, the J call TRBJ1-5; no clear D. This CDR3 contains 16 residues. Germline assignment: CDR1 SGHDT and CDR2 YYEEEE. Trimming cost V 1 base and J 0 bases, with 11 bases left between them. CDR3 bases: TGTGCCAGCAGCTTGAGGGCGGGTTTTAGCAATCAGCCCCAGCATTTT. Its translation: CASSLRAGFSNQPQHF.

The chain's CDR3 is CASSLGVGTGQDTQYF. The CDR3 nucleotides are TGTGCCAGCAGCTTAGGGGTCGGGACGGGACAGGATACGCAGTATTTT. The chain carries TRBV5-4 and TRBJ2-3; 7 bases are a match to TRBD1. Germline CDR1 and CDR2: SGHNT and YYREEE (reference sequence). J lost 6 bases, V lost 2 bases, and 12 bases had no gene match. CDR3 length: 16 amino acids.

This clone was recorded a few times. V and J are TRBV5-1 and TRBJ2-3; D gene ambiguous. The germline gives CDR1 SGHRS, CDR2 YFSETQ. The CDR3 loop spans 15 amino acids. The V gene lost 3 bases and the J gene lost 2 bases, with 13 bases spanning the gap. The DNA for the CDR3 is TGCGCCAGCAGCTCGCCGATCGGTCCCACAGATACGCAGTATTTT. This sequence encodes CASSSPIGPTDTQYF.

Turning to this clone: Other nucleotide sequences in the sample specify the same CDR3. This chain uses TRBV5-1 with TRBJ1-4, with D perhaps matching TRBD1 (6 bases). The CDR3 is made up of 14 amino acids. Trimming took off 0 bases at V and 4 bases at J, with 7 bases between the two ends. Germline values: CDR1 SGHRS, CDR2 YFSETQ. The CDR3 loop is CASSLGRGNEKLFF. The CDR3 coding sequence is TGCGCCAGCAGCTTGGGCAGGGGTAATGAAAAACTGTTTTTT.

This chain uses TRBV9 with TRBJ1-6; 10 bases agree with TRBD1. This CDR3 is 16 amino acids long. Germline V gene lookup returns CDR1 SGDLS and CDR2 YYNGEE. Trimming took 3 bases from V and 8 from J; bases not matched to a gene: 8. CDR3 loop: CASSADRGLTDSPLHF. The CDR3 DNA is TGTGCCAGCAGCGCAGACAGGGGGCTAACGGATTCACCCCTCCACTTT.